What follows are 10 T cell receptor beta chains derived from one specimen sequenced in a study of regulatory T cells in long-lasting Graves disease (dated by TCRdb to the early 2020s). The time point tag for this specimen amounts to: newly diagnosed GD, antithyroid drugs for less than 3 months. RNA was extracted from PBMCs in TRIzol for both TCR sequencing and RNA sequencing. The method was multiplex PCR. TCRdb names Illumina HiSeq 4000 as the instrument used. CDR3 regions were amplified by Arm-PCR with iRepertoire HTBI primers to construct TCR beta libraries. TCRdb trimmed the raw reads at Q25, called clones with MiXCR and kept productive beta chains. Rows with a matching CDR3 protein are joined into one entry that keeps the most common DNA and genes. This sample gives roughly 420,000 distinct CDR3 sequences in total; 13% to 15% of them show up just once. The top ten clonotypes cover around a sixth of the sample.

A further study also used this sample, focusing on T cells in Graves' hyperthyroidism and ophthalmopathy.

Sequenced material: peripheral blood mononuclear cells (PBMCs), taken at new diagnosis, from a patient treated with antithyroid drugs. All receptors derive from a woman in her fifties or sixties with Graves disease. Donor details come from another sample of the same person, matched by shared clones.

With respect to this clonotype: This may be a read error, as it is one base from a much larger clone. V is TRBV10-3 and J is TRBJ1-5; 11 nucleotides line up with TRBD1. This CDR3 comprises 15 residues. Trimming cost V 5 bases and J 6 bases; bases outside gene matches: 6. In germline, CDR1 is ENHRY, CDR2 SYGVKD. The DNA of the CDR3 is TGTGCCATCAGTCATGGACAGGGGGCCGGTCAGCCCCAGCATTTT. Residues: CAISHGQGAGQPQHF.

This chain joins TRBV6-5 and TRBJ2-1; D remains unclear. Trimming cost V 0 bases and J 15 bases, with 21 bases left between them. The CDR3 covers 15 residues. Germline loops: CDR1 MNHEY, CDR2 SVGAGI. Written as DNA, the CDR3 is TGTGCCAGCAGTTACTCGTACCGAGTAAACCCCGGGCTGTTCTTC. Amino acid sequence: CASSYSYRVNPGLFF.

This clonotype was counted ten times or more. The CDR3 reads CASSLLPRVAGAGGTDTQYF. CDR3 nucleotide sequence: TGTGCCAGCAGCTTACTCCCCAGGGTAGCGGGCGCCGGTGGTACAGATACGCAGTATTTT. This chain connects TRBV7-3 to TRBJ2-3, with 7 bases aligning to TRBD2. The germline V gene encodes CDR1 SGHTA and CDR2 FQGTGA. The CDR3 is 20 residues long. V gave up 2 bases and J gave up 3 bases; unmatched junction bases: 20. Together with reference TRBV7-3 and TRBJ2-3, the CDR3 gives the full variable domain: GAGVSQTPSNKVTEKGKYVELRCDPISGHTALYWYRQSLGQGPEFLIYFQGTGAADDSGLPNDRFFAVRPEGSVSTLKIQRTERGDSAVYLCASSLLPRVAGAGGTDTQYFGPGTRLTVL.

This clonotype was counted at least ten times. This sequence joins TRBV29-1 and TRBJ2-7; D ambiguous. Germline V CDR1 and CDR2: SQVTM, ANQGSEA. V dropped 4 bases and J dropped 1 base, with 8 bases sitting between them. This CDR3 contains 12 residues. The CDR3 nucleotides are TGCAGCGTTGGGGCAGTTTCCTACGAGCAGTACTTC. Protein sequence: CSVGAVSYEQYF.

This sequence joins TRBV27 and TRBJ2-7; TRBD2 agrees at 10 bases. Germline CDR1 reads MNHEY; CDR2 reads SMNVEV (reference sequence). After removal of 1 base from V and 4 bases from J, the junction contained 16 bases not matched to a gene. CDR3 size: 19 residues. CDR3: CASSLWASGSFTVGYEQYF. The DNA for the CDR3 is TGTGCCAGCAGTTTATGGGCTAGCGGGAGTTTTACGGTTGGATACGAGCAGTACTTC.

This clonotype was found once. A read error may be the cause here, since a much bigger clone is one base away. The chain uses TRBV3-1 and TRBJ2-1; D ambiguous. CDR3 size: 12 residues. Germline V lookup: CDR1 LGHDT, CDR2 YNNKEL (reference sequence). CDR3 bases: TGTGCCAGCAGGCAGACTCGTGGGGATTATATCTTC. Encoded protein: CASRQTRGDYIF.

This clonotype was counted many times. The rearrangement joins TRBV24-1 to TRBJ1-1; possible D gene TRBD1, 5 bases. V was pared by 7 bases and J by 0 bases, with 11 bases between. CDR3 size: 14 residues. Germline V gene lookup returns CDR1 KGHDR and CDR2 SFDVKD. CDR3 sequence reads: CATRKDSVNTEAFF. The CDR3, as DNA: TGTGCCACCAGAAAAGACAGCGTGAACACTGAAGCTTTCTTT.

The CDR3 region has the DNA TGTGCCAGCAGCCATGACAGGGATCTCGCCTATTCACCCCTCCACTTT. This translates into CASSHDRDLAYSPLHF. V is TRBV2 and J is TRBJ1-6, with 7 bases lining up with TRBD1. CDR3 length: 16 amino acids. In germline, CDR1 is SNHLY, CDR2 FYNNEI. Trimming took 6 bases from V and 8 from J; bases not matched to a gene: 13.

This clonotype has a count of ten or more. V is TRBV18 and J is TRBJ2-1; D may be TRBD2 (6 bases). The germline V and J ends were trimmed by 3 bases and 2 bases, with 8 bases remaining between them. The germline CDR1 and CDR2 sequences are KGHSH and LQKENI. CDR3 length: 14 amino acids. The CDR3 DNA follows: TGTGCCAGCTCACCGGGACTTCCCTACAATGAGCAGTTCTTC. This gives the protein CASSPGLPYNEQFF.

The sample holds a few counts of this clonotype. The chain is built from TRBV30 and TRBJ2-1; 16 positions agree with TRBD2. V dropped 8 bases and J dropped 9; count of bases not matched to a gene: 4. This CDR3 has 13 residues. Looked up from germline, CDR1 is GTSNPN and CDR2 is SVGIG (reference sequence). CDR3 coding DNA: TGTGCCCAGGGGACTAGCGGGAGGGGTGAGCAGTTCTTC. Amino acid sequence: CAQGTSGRGEQFF.